This T cell receptor beta chain is from a study of T-cell reconstitution after alpha-beta-depleted transplantation in children. This clonotype appeared many times. As yet, its antigen is unknown. Unique molecular identifiers were incorporated into the prepared TCRbeta library. TCRdb analysed the PCR reads with MiXCR anew, one entry per CDR3 protein. The sample lists fewer than 700,000 distinct CDR3 sequences, about 23% occurring once. V lost 4 bases to trimming and J lost 1 base, with 10 bases between them. Looked up from germline, CDR1 is ENHRY and CDR2 is SYGVKD. The CDR3 extends over 14 amino acids. General study findings and limits: Several hundred graft clones that had expanded were reportedly the source of alpha-beta T cells about two months after transplant. One year after transplant, T-cell counts and diversity came mostly from newly produced T cells.

This specimen consisted of PBMCs, mostly from graft donor cells, obtained 360 days after TCRalphabeta/CD19-depleted stem cell transplant. V is TRBV10-3 and J is TRBJ2-5; no clear D. This TCR was recovered from a boy less than two years old who had a stem cell transplant for acute myeloid leukemia, so the T cells may come from the graft donor. The CDR3 region is CAISGPNPQETQYF. CDR3 nucleotides: TGTGCCATCAGTGGACCGAATCCCCAAGAGACCCAGTACTTC.